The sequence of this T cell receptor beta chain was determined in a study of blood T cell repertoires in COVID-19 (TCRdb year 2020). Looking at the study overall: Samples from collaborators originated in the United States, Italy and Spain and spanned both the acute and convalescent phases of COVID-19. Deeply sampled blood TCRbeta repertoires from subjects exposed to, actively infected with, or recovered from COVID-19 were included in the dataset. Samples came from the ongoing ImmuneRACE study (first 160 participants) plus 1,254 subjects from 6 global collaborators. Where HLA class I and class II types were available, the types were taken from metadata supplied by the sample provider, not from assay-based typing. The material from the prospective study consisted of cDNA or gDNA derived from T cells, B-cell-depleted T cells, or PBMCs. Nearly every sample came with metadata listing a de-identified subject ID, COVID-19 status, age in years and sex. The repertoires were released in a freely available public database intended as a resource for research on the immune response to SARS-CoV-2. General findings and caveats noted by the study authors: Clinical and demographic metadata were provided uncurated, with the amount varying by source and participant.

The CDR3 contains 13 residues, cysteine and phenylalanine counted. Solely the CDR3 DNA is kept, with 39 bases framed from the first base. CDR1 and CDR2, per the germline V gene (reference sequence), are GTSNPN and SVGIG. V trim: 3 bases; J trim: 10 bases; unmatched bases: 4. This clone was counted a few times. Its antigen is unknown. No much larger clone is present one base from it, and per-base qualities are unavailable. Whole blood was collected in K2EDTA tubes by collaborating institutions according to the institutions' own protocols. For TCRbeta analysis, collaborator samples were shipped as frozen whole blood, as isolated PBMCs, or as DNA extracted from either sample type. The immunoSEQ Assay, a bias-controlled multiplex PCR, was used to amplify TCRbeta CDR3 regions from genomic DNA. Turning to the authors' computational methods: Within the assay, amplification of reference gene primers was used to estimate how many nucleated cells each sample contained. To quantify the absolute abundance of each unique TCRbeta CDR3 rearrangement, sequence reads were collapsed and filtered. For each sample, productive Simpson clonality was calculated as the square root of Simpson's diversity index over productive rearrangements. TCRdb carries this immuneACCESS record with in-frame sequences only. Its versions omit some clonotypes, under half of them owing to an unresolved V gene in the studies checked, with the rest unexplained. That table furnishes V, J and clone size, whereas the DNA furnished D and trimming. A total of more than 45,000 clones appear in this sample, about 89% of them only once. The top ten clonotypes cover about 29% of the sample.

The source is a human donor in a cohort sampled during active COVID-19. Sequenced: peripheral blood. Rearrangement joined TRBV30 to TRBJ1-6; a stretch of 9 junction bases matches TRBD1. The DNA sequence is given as TGTGCCTGGAGGGGGACAGGGATATCACCCCTCCACTTT. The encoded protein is CAWRGTGISPLHF.